This TCR beta chain was captured by sequencing in a study of blood T cell repertoires in COVID-19 (dated by TCRdb to 2019 to 2021). Regarding the complete study: Samples from collaborators originated in the United States, Italy and Spain and spanned both the acute and convalescent phases of COVID-19. The material from the prospective study consisted of cDNA or gDNA derived from T cells, B-cell-depleted T cells, or PBMCs. Deeply sampled blood TCRbeta repertoires from subjects exposed to, actively infected with, or recovered from COVID-19 were included in the dataset. The repertoires were released in a freely available public database intended as a resource for research on the immune response to SARS-CoV-2. Samples were obtained from the ongoing ImmuneRACE study (first 160 participants) and from roughly 1,300 subjects provided by 6 global collaborators. The sample metadata nearly always contained a de-identified subject ID, COVID-19 status, age in years and sex. HLA class I and class II types, where available, came from metadata supplied by the sample provider rather than from assay-based typing. Overall study results and their limits: How much clinical and demographic metadata was included differed by source and by participant, and the metadata was provided uncurated.

Collaborating institutions collected whole blood in K2EDTA tubes following their own protocols. For TCRbeta analysis, collaborator samples were shipped as frozen whole blood, as isolated PBMCs, or as DNA extracted from either sample type. Comments on this clone: What this receptor recognizes is not known. Base qualities are missing; no much larger clone stands one base away.

TCRbeta CDR3 regions were amplified from genomic DNA using the immunoSEQ Assay, a bias-controlled multiplex PCR. The study's own analysis went as follows. Nucleated cell counts per sample were estimated from amplification of reference gene primers within the assay. To quantify the absolute abundance of each unique TCRbeta CDR3 rearrangement, sequence reads were collapsed and filtered. For each sample, productive Simpson clonality was calculated as the square root of Simpson's diversity index across productive rearrangements. TCRdb limited this immuneACCESS table to in-frame rearrangements with V and J called. A share of clones is missing; checked studies link under half to unresolved V genes, and the rest is unexplained. The D gene and trimming were derived from the DNA, and the V and J assignments and clone size from that table. The sample has about 220,000 clones on record, 84% of them singletons. The top ten clonotypes cover about 20% of the sample.

This sequence originates from a young man with active or convalescent COVID-19. Sequencing input: peripheral blood.

Read as DNA, the sequence is TGTGCCAGCAGCCCGACAGAAACTAATGAAAAACTGTTTTTT. Translation gives CASSPTETNEKLFF. This chain joins TRBV7-9 to TRBJ1-4; TRBD1 is a weak D gene call, 5 bases matching. V is shortened by 5 bases, J by 1 base, and the region joining them spans 8 bases. The CDR3 covers 14 residues, taking in both the cysteine and the phenylalanine. The CDR3 DNA has 42 bases and is translated from base 1. CDR1 and CDR2 were assigned from the germline V gene (reference sequence) as SEHNR and FQNEAQ.